This TCR beta chain was sequenced in a study of response to subunit inactivated influenza vaccine (dated by TCRdb to 2017 to 2018). The study in broad terms: The study used deep quantitative T cell receptor repertoire profiling to track responses to a trivalent subunit inactivated influenza vaccine.

The table lists this clonotype with a few counts. Its target antigen remains unknown. Base qualities are not at hand, and no much larger clone is one base apart. Relative to germline, V is 11 bases shorter and J is 1 base shorter, with 14 bases between their ends. From cysteine to phenylalanine, the CDR3 is 14 amino acids long. Of all the DNA, just the CDR3 is kept, 42 bases in frame from base 1. In the germline V gene, CDR1 corresponds to ENHRY and CDR2 to SYGVKD. Library preparation employed RT-PCR. The sequencer was an Illumina HiSeq 2500. Clones were called with MiXCR by TCRdb after fastp trimmed the public reads at Q25, and only in-frame beta chains were retained. For every CDR3 protein sequence, its rows merge into one entry that carries the most common genes and DNA. The sample profile shows about 520,000 distinct CDR3 sequences; about 25% of them were found once. Of the sample, over 1.5% is held by the ten largest clones.

What the work shows at the level of the full study, not this receptor alone: According to the authors, only a limited number of new T cells may be recruited by each seasonal influenza vaccination.

Specimen: CD4+ T cells sorted from PBMCs, collected about 5 days after vaccination. Recombination linked TRBV10-3 to TRBJ2-2; the D region possibly corresponds to TRBD2 (7 bases align). The source of this sequence is a man aged 45-65 years who received an inactivated influenza vaccine. Donor details come from another sample of the same person, matched by shared clones. The bases read TGTGCCGTCGAGGGGGGGAGGAACACCGGGGAGCTGTTTTTT. The resulting protein is CAVEGGRNTGELFF.